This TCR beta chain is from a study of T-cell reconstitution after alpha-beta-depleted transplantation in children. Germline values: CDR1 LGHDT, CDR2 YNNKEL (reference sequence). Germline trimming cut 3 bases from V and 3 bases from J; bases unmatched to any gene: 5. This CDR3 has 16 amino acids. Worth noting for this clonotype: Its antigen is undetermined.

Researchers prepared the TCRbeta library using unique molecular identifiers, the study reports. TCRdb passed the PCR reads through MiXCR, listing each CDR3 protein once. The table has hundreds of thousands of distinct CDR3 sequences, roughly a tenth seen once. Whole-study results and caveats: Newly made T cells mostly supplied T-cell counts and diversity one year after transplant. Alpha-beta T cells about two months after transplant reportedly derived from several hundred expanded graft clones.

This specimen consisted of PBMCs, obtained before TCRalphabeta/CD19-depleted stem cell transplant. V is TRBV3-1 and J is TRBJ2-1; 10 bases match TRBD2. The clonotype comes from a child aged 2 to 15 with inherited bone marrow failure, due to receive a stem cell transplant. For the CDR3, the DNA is TGTGCCAGCAGCCAGATAGCGGGAGGATACTACAATGAGCAGTTCTTC. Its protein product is CASSQIAGGYYNEQFF.